This is a list of T cell receptor beta chains from one sample in a study of human T cells and chemical hapten exposure. TCRdb independently ran MiXCR on the RACE reads; one entry per CDR3 protein. The table has about 45,000 distinct CDR3 sequences, roughly 4.2% seen once. Sequencing input: whole blood. The receptors were gathered from a human donor in good health. Some clones in this sample may be carry-over from other donors' samples. Both conserved end residues are part of each CDR3. The D gene is left open where the match is weak. Rows give clone size only sometimes, using once, few, many, or a class for an expanded clone.

D: TRBD2; V: TRBV14; J: TRBJ2-1; size: few; DNA: TGTGCCAGCAGCCCGCTGACTAGCGGCCTCTCCTACAATGAGCAGTTCTTC; CDR3: CASSPLTSGLSYNEQFF
D: .; V: TRBV7-9; J: TRBJ1-1; size: .; DNA: TGTGCCAGCAGCTCTGACAGGCTGAACACTGAAGCTTTCTTT; CDR3: CASSSDRLNTEAFF
D: .; V: TRBV28; J: TRBJ1-5; size: many; DNA: TGTGCCAGCAGTGCCCAATGGCGACAGTTTCGATGGCCCCAGCATTTT; CDR3: CASSAQWRQFRWPQHF
D: .; V: TRBV3-1; J: TRBJ2-3; size: many; DNA: TGTGCCAGCAGCCAAGTCAGCGGAGGCAGGGATACGCAGTATTTT; CDR3: CASSQVSGGRDTQYF
D: TRBD2; V: TRBV28; J: TRBJ2-3; size: few; DNA: TGTGCCAGCAGCATCCGGGGAGGGAGGGCAGATACGCAGTATTTT; CDR3: CASSIRGGRADTQYF
D: .; V: TRBV29-1; J: TRBJ2-7; size: many; DNA: TGCAGCGTTGCGGGCGGATCGAGCTCCTACGAGCAGTACTTC; CDR3: CSVAGGSSSYEQYF
D: .; V: TRBV5-1; J: TRBJ2-2; size: .; DNA: TGCGCCAGCAGCTCGACTAGTAACACCGGGGAGCTGTTTTTT; CDR3: CASSSTSNTGELFF
D: .; V: TRBV9; J: TRBJ2-7; size: .; DNA: TGTGCCAGCAGCGGGAGCGGTGAGCAGTACTTC; CDR3: CASSGSGEQYF
D: TRBD1; V: TRBV13; J: TRBJ2-7; size: few; DNA: TGTGCCAGCAGCCTCCGGACAGGGTCGGGGGAGCAGTACTTC; CDR3: CASSLRTGSGEQYF
D: TRBD2; V: TRBV28; J: TRBJ2-7; size: .; DNA: TGTGCCAGCAGTCTGAGCGGGACCTACGAGCAGTACTTC; CDR3: CASSLSGTYEQYF
D: TRBD1; V: TRBV7-3; J: TRBJ1-6; size: many; DNA: TGTGCCAGCAGCTCGGGACAGGGGGAGGATTCACCCCTCCACTTT; CDR3: CASSSGQGEDSPLHF
D: .; V: TRBV7-9; J: TRBJ1-2; size: .; DNA: TGTGCCAGCAGCGGAATAGACAGGACGTCCTATGGCTACACCTTC; CDR3: CASSGIDRTSYGYTF
D: .; V: TRBV29-1; J: TRBJ2-7; size: many; DNA: TGCAGCGTCCAGACCCAATCCTACGAGCAGTACTTC; CDR3: CSVQTQSYEQYF
D: .; V: TRBV5-6; J: TRBJ1-1; size: many; DNA: TGTGCCAGCAGCTCGGACAGATGGGCTGAAGCTTTCTTT; CDR3: CASSSDRWAEAFF
D: TRBD1; V: TRBV10-3; J: TRBJ2-5; size: many; DNA: TGTGCCATCAGTGAACCTGGGACAGGCAATCAAGAGACCCAGTACTTC; CDR3: CAISEPGTGNQETQYF
D: TRBD2; V: TRBV9; J: TRBJ2-3; size: many; DNA: TGTGCCAGCAGGTCCCCGACTAGCCATACGCAGTATTTT; CDR3: CASRSPTSHTQYF
D: .; V: TRBV7-9; J: TRBJ2-7; size: .; DNA: TGTGCCAGCAGCCAGCTAGGTCGGTCCCGCTACGAGCAGTACTTC; CDR3: CASSQLGRSRYEQYF
D: .; V: TRBV28; J: TRBJ2-7; size: few; DNA: TGTGCCAGCAGTCAGGGAAGGCGCCCGCAGTACTTC; CDR3: CASSQGRRPQYF
D: .; V: TRBV24-1; J: TRBJ1-4; size: .; DNA: TGTGCCACCAGTGACCCAGGGGATGAAAAACTGTTTTTT; CDR3: CATSDPGDEKLFF
D: TRBD1; V: TRBV4-2; J: TRBJ1-4; size: .; DNA: TGTGCCAGCAGCCAAGCTCAGGGGGTTAATGAAAAACTGTTTTTT; CDR3: CASSQAQGVNEKLFF
D: .; V: TRBV9; J: TRBJ1-5; size: many; DNA: TGTGCCAGCAGCGTAGGGCAGGGCCCAAGCAATCAGCCCCAGCATTTT; CDR3: CASSVGQGPSNQPQHF
D: .; V: TRBV5-5; J: TRBJ1-4; size: few; DNA: TGTGCCAGCAGCTTTCTTAATGAAAAACTGTTTTTT; CDR3: CASSFLNEKLFF
D: TRBD1; V: TRBV27; J: TRBJ2-4; size: many; DNA: TGTGCCAGCAGTTCATACTCCACAAAGACAGGGGGCCTTGGAAACATTCAGTACTTC; CDR3: CASSSYSTKTGGLGNIQYF
D: .; V: TRBV6-5; J: TRBJ1-1; size: .; DNA: TGTGCCAGCACGGTTCGGGGCTGGACTGAAGCTTTCTTT; CDR3: CASTVRGWTEAFF
D: .; V: TRBV7-3; J: TRBJ1-1; size: many; DNA: TGTGCCAGCAGCCGAGTGGGCGAGATCACTGAAGCTTTCTTT; CDR3: CASSRVGEITEAFF
D: .; V: TRBV20-1; J: TRBJ2-5; size: .; DNA: TGCAGTGCCGGACAGCCCGAAGAGACCCAGTACTTC; CDR3: CSAGQPEETQYF
D: .; V: TRBV20-1; J: TRBJ1-2; size: many; DNA: TGCAGTGCTAGAGTGGGGGCGCGAAACTATGGCTACACCTTC; CDR3: CSARVGARNYGYTF
D: .; V: TRBV11-1; J: TRBJ2-6; size: many; DNA: TGTGCCAGCAGCTTAAGTAAAGCCGGGGCCAACGTCCTGACTTTC; CDR3: CASSLSKAGANVLTF
D: TRBD2; V: TRBV29-1; J: TRBJ2-7; size: .; DNA: TGCAGCGCTGGACTAGGGCCCTACGAGCAGTACTTC; CDR3: CSAGLGPYEQYF
D: .; V: TRBV12-3/TRBV12-4; J: TRBJ2-7; size: many; DNA: TGTGCCAGCAGTTTCGGCGGCGGGCTACTCGAGCAGTACTTC; CDR3: CASSFGGGLLEQYF
D: .; V: TRBV7-9; J: TRBJ1-4; size: .; DNA: TGTGCCAGCAGCCAAGGGCCTTCAGGGGCCGAAAAACTGTTTTTT; CDR3: CASSQGPSGAEKLFF
D: TRBD1; V: TRBV6-1; J: TRBJ2-7; size: many; DNA: TGTGCCAGCAGAGCTGACAGGGTACCCTACGAGCAGTACTTC; CDR3: CASRADRVPYEQYF
D: .; V: TRBV28; J: TRBJ2-7; size: many; DNA: TGTGCCAGCAGTCTCCGCAAAGTTCGACACGAGCAGTACTTC; CDR3: CASSLRKVRHEQYF
D: .; V: TRBV7-9; J: TRBJ1-2; size: many; DNA: TGTGCCAGCAGCTTATCTAGGGGATCAGCTAACTATGGCTACACCTTC; CDR3: CASSLSRGSANYGYTF
D: .; V: TRBV19; J: TRBJ1-2; size: many; DNA: TGTGCCAGTATCCACAGGAGATCCACGTATGGCTACACCTTC; CDR3: CASIHRRSTYGYTF
D: .; V: TRBV5-1; J: TRBJ1-5; size: few; DNA: TGCGCCAGCAGCTTAGGTTTCGGCCAGCCCCAGCATTTT; CDR3: CASSLGFGQPQHF
D: TRBD1; V: TRBV20-1; J: TRBJ1-5; size: many; DNA: TGCAGCGCAACTGTGACAGGGAGGTATCAGCCCCAGCATTTT; CDR3: CSATVTGRYQPQHF
D: .; V: TRBV5-6; J: TRBJ2-7; size: many; DNA: TGTGCCAGCAGCCCTCCTTTTCCTACAGAGTACGAGCAGTACTTC; CDR3: CASSPPFPTEYEQYF
D: TRBD2; V: TRBV4-2; J: TRBJ2-7; size: .; DNA: TGTGCCAGCAGCGAAGGACTAGCGGGATACGAGCAGTACTTC; CDR3: CASSEGLAGYEQYF
D: TRBD1; V: TRBV7-2; J: TRBJ1-4; size: many; DNA: TGTGCCAGCAGCTCGGGACAGGGTCGAGAAAAACTGTTTTTT; CDR3: CASSSGQGREKLFF
D: .; V: TRBV12-3/TRBV12-4; J: TRBJ2-7; size: many; DNA: TGTGCCAGCAGTCCCCACGGGACATATACCTACGAGCAGTACTTC; CDR3: CASSPHGTYTYEQYF
D: .; V: TRBV5-1; J: TRBJ1-4; size: many; DNA: TGCGCCAGCAGCTTCGCAGGGACCACTAATGAAAAACTGTTTTTT; CDR3: CASSFAGTTNEKLFF
D: TRBD1; V: TRBV4-1; J: TRBJ2-7; size: many; DNA: TGCGCCAGCAGCCTTAGACAGGGAATCTACGAGCAGTACTTC; CDR3: CASSLRQGIYEQYF
D: .; V: TRBV29-1; J: TRBJ1-1; size: many; DNA: TGCAGCGTTGAGCCCCCGGCTGAAGCTTTCTTT; CDR3: CSVEPPAEAFF
D: .; V: TRBV7-8; J: TRBJ1-6; size: .; DNA: TGTGCCAGCAGCTTAGATGGGACATCGAGCTCCTATAATTCACCCCTCCACTTT; CDR3: CASSLDGTSSSYNSPLHF
D: .; V: TRBV6-5; J: TRBJ2-3; size: many; DNA: TGTGCCAGCAGTTACTCGATCCTAGCGACAGATACGCAGTATTTT; CDR3: CASSYSILATDTQYF
D: TRBD2; V: TRBV5-1; J: TRBJ2-1; size: many; DNA: TGCGCCAGCAGCTTGACTAGCGAACCATACAATGAGCAGTTCTTC; CDR3: CASSLTSEPYNEQFF
D: .; V: TRBV24-1; J: TRBJ1-5; size: few; DNA: TGTGCCACCAGTGGGGCAGAAGGAGGGAATCAGCCCCAGCATTTT; CDR3: CATSGAEGGNQPQHF
D: .; V: TRBV28; J: TRBJ2-5; size: few; DNA: TGTGCCAGCAGTTTCTCTAGTGTCCGAGAGACCCAGTACTTC; CDR3: CASSFSSVRETQYF
D: .; V: TRBV28; J: TRBJ2-1; size: many; DNA: TGTGCCAGCAGTTTACCGGGGTACAATGAGCAGTTCTTC; CDR3: CASSLPGYNEQFF
D: TRBD1; V: TRBV6-1; J: TRBJ1-5; size: many; DNA: TGTGCCAGCAGCTTTACAGGGGGAGGTCATCAGCCCCAGCATTTT; CDR3: CASSFTGGGHQPQHF
D: TRBD1; V: TRBV12-3/TRBV12-4; J: TRBJ2-1; size: many; DNA: TGTGCCAGCAGTTTTATGGGACAGGGGTGGAACAATGAGCAGTTCTTC; CDR3: CASSFMGQGWNNEQFF
D: TRBD2; V: TRBV5-1; J: TRBJ2-5; size: few; DNA: TGCGCCAGCACGCCGGGGGGTGTAGAGACCCAGTACTTC; CDR3: CASTPGGVETQYF